Below, 10 T cell receptor beta chains from the same sample are listed, as sequenced in a study of T cells after yellow fever vaccination. MiXCR, applied by TCRdb to the 5' RACE reads, yields one record per CDR3 protein. This table has hundreds of thousands of distinct CDR3 sequences, approximately 13% appearing once. Source: PBMCs, taken on the day of the yellow fever booster vaccination. All receptors come from a man aged 30-40 years who received the YFV17D yellow fever vaccine.

This clonotype was seen at least ten times. The chain recombines TRBV27 with TRBJ2-5; maybe TRBD2 (5 bases). V was clipped by 5 bases and J by 2 bases, with 15 bases between them. The CDR3 has 15 residues. Germline-derived CDR1 and CDR2 are MNHEY and SMNVEV (reference sequence). The CDR3 region has the DNA TGTGCCAGCAGTCACGGACTCGTAGGGCAAGAGACCCAGTACTTC. Translation gives CASSHGLVGQETQYF.

The rearrangement joins TRBV3-1 to TRBJ1-2; TRBD1 agrees at 7 bases. The CDR3 has 15 residues. Germline V gene lookup returns CDR1 LGHDT and CDR2 YNNKEL (reference sequence). Trimming took 0 bases from V and 8 from J; bases not matched to a gene: 9. CDR3 sequence reads: CASSQEMWQGEGYTF. In nucleotides, the CDR3 is TGTGCCAGCAGCCAAGAAATGTGGCAGGGGGAAGGCTACACCTTC.

The rearrangement uses TRBV7-9 and TRBJ2-2, with TRBD1 matching over 8 bases. The CDR3 runs 17 residues. From germline, CDR1 is SEHNR and CDR2 FQNEAQ (reference sequence). V shed 8 bases and J 0 bases; nucleotides not matched to a gene: 11. The DNA of the CDR3 is TGTGCCAGCCCAGGGGGCTCCGAGCCCTCGAACACCGGGGAGCTGTTTTTT. Residues: CASPGGSEPSNTGELFF.

This clonotype has more than one count but fewer than ten. The chain couples TRBV7-2 to TRBJ2-3; D possibly corresponds to TRBD2 (5 bases). CDR3 size: 12 residues. Trimming removed 2 bases from V and 7 bases from J, with 7 bases in between. Germline assignment: CDR1 SGHTA and CDR2 FQGNSA. The CDR3 region is CASSLRGNTQYF. The CDR3 DNA sequence: TGTGCCAGCAGCTTACGGGGAAATACGCAGTATTTT.

There are a few counts of this clonotype. The chain is built from TRBV11-2 and TRBJ2-7, with 8 nucleotides matching TRBD1. J lost 2 bases, V lost 5 bases, and 8 bases had no gene match. The CDR3 is 15 amino acids. The V gene's germline CDR1 is SGHAT and CDR2 FQNNGV. DNA for the CDR3: TGTGCCAGCAGCCGAAGGGGACAGGCGACCTACGAGCAGTACTTC. Amino acid sequence: CASSRRGQATYEQYF.

This clonotype was observed many times. CDR3 protein: CASSLAPGYEQYF. Written as DNA, the CDR3 is TGTGCCAGCAGCTTAGCGCCGGGCTACGAGCAGTACTTC. The gene calls are TRBV7-8 and TRBJ2-7, with D unresolved. This CDR3 has 13 residues. Trimming shortened V by 0 bases and J by 3 bases, and 6 bases separated the two germline ends. Germline V gives CDR1 SGHVS, CDR2 FQNEAQ.

CDR3 sequence (DNA): TGTGCCAGCAGTCGTTCCAGGGTCCCCAATCAGCCCCAGCATTTT. It translates to CASSRSRVPNQPQHF. The chain couples TRBV7-2 to TRBJ1-5; the D gene is possibly TRBD1 (5 bases). The CDR3 has 15 amino acids. Trimming left V 6 bases short and J 3 bases short, with 15 bases between. Germline CDR1 SGHTA, CDR2 FQGNSA.

This clonotype was picked up a small number of times. This chain uses TRBV20-1 with TRBJ1-4; D gene ambiguous. This CDR3 is 12 amino acids long. Germline assignment: CDR1 DFQATT and CDR2 SNEGSKA (reference sequence). Trimming took 6 bases from V and 5 from J, leaving 10 bases between them. Here the CDR3 reads CSAGEPNEKLFF. The CDR3 DNA reads TGCAGTGCGGGAGAGCCCAATGAAAAACTGTTTTTT.

This rearrangement joins TRBV29-1 to TRBJ1-6; D unclear. Trimming left V 6 bases short and J 10 bases short, with 16 bases between. CDR3 size: 13 residues. In germline, CDR1 is SQVTM, CDR2 ANQGSEA. Here the CDR3 reads CSVQVRVGSPLHF. DNA for the CDR3: TGCAGCGTCCAAGTCCGGGTAGGGTCACCCCTCCACTTT.

The V and J genes are TRBV7-9 and TRBJ2-1; D not certain. Germline V gives CDR1 SEHNR, CDR2 FQNEAQ (reference sequence). The V gene lost 5 bases and the J gene lost 5 bases, with 16 bases spanning the gap. The CDR3 has 15 residues. Written as DNA, the CDR3 is TGTGCCAGCAGCCGACGAATCGACAAACACAATGAGCAGTTCTTC. Protein product: CASSRRIDKHNEQFF.